What follows are 5 T cell receptor beta chains derived from one specimen sequenced in a study of shared clonotypes between healthy human individuals. Libraries were prepared by immunoSEQ multiplex PCR; TCRdb keeps only in-frame clonotypes and omits some of them. The sample includes roughly 1,100,000 clones, about 76% of them seen just once. Material: memory CD4+ T cells sorted from blood. Subset indicated: CD45RA-negative fraction. All receptors derive from a man between 18 and 35 years old in good health.

This CDR3 reads CASRLAGGHGELFF. DNA for the CDR3: TGTGCCAGCAGACTAGCGGGAGGTCACGGGGAGCTGTTTTTT. V is TRBV2 and J is TRBJ2-2, with 12 bases matching TRBD2. Germline CDR1 reads SNHLY; CDR2 reads FYNNEI. This CDR3 has 14 amino acids. The V segment lost 6 bases and the J segment 7 bases; nucleotides outside the gene matches: 3.

The gene calls are TRBV19 and TRBJ2-2; 12 bases are a match to TRBD2. Germline V lookup: CDR1 LNHDA, CDR2 SQIVND (reference sequence). V lost 8 bases and J lost 6; bases outside the gene matches: 4. The CDR3 is 14 residues long. The chain's CDR3 is CASRTSGVAGELFF. CDR3 nucleotide sequence: TGTGCCAGTCGGACTAGCGGGGTGGCCGGGGAGCTGTTTTTT.

In its sample, this clone was seen a few times. The V call is TRBV4-3, the J call TRBJ2-5; 7 bases are shared with TRBD2. The CDR3 spans 15 residues. Per the germline V gene, CDR1 is LGHNA and CDR2 is YSLEER. V lost 1 base and J lost 5; bases outside the gene matches: 7. The CDR3: CASSQGGRGDETQYF. For the CDR3, the DNA is TGCGCCAGCAGCCAAGGGGGACGGGGGGACGAGACCCAGTACTTC.

This clone was observed once. This chain joins TRBV30 and TRBJ1-2; D is perhaps TRBD1 (5 bases). The V gene's germline CDR1 is GTSNPN and CDR2 SVGIG (reference sequence). V was clipped by 2 bases and J by 4 bases, with 11 bases between them. The CDR3 has 13 residues. CDR3 protein: CAWSKGAPYGYTF. The CDR3 DNA reads TGTGCCTGGAGTAAAGGGGCTCCCTATGGCTACACCTTC. The full variable domain, rest sourced from reference TRBV30 and TRBJ1-2, is SQTIHQWPATLVQPVGSPLSLECTVEGTSNPNLYWYRQAAGRGLQLLFYSVGIGQISSEVPQNLSASRPQDRQFILSSKKLLLSDSGFYLCAWSKGAPYGYTFGSGTRLTVV.

This clone was picked up one time. The J gene is TRBJ2-7, the V gene TRBV9, with D perhaps TRBD2 (5 bases). Trimming took 3 bases from V and 2 from J, leaving 15 bases between them. In germline, CDR1 is SGDLS, CDR2 YYNGEE. This CDR3 is built from 15 residues. The CDR3 DNA sequence: TGTGCCAGCAGCGCCTCTCCCGGAGGTCCCTACGAGCAGTACTTC. Its translation: CASSASPGGPYEQYF.